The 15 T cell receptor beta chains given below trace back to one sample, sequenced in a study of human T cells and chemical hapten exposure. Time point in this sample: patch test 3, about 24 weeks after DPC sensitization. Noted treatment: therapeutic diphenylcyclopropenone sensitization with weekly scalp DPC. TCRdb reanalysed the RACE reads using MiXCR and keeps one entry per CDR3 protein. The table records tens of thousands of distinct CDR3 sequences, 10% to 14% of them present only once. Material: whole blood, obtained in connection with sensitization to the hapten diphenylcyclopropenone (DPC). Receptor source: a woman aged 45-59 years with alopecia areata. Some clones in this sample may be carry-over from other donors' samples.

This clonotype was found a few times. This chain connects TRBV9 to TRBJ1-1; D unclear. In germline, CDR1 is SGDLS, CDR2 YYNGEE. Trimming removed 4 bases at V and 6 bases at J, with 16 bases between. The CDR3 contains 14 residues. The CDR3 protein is CASSPPAIGAEAFF. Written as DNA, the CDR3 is TGTGCCAGCAGCCCCCCGGCCATTGGCGCTGAAGCTTTCTTT.

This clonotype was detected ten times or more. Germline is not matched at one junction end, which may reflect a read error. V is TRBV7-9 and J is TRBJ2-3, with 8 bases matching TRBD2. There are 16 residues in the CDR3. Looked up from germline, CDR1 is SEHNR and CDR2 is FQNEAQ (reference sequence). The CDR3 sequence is CAGSFTPGTRLDTQYF. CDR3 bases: TGTGCCGGCAGCTTTACTCCCGGGACTAGATTGGATACGCAGTATTTT.

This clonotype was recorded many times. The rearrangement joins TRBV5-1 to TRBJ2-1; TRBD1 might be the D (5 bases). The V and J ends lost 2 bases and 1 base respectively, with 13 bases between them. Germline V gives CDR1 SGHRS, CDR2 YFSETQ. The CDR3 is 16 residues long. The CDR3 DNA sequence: TGCGCCAGCAGCTTTCCAGGGCAAGGGTCCTACAATGAGCAGTTCTTC. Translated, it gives CASSFPGQGSYNEQFF.

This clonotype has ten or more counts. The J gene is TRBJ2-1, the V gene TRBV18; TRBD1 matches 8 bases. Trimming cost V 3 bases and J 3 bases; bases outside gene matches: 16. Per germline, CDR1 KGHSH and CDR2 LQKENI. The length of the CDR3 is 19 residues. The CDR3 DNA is TGTGCCAGCTCACCCGACAGGGGCCGGGACTCTCCTCACTACAATGAGCAGTTCTTC. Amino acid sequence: CASSPDRGRDSPHYNEQFF.

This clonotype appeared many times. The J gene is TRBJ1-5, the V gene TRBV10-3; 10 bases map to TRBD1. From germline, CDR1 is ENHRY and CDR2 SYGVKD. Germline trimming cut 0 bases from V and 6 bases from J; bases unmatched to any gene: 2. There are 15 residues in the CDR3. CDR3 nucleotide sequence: TGTGCCATCAGTGAGTCAGGGACAGGGGTTCAGCCCCAGCATTTT. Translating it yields CAISESGTGVQPQHF.

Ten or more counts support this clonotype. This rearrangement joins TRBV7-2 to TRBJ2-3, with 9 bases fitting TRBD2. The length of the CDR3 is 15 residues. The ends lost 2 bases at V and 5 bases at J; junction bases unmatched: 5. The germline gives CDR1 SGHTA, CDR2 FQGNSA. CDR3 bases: TGTGCCAGCAGCTTAAGTAGCGGGAGTGGAGATACGCAGTATTTT. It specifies CASSLSSGSGDTQYF.

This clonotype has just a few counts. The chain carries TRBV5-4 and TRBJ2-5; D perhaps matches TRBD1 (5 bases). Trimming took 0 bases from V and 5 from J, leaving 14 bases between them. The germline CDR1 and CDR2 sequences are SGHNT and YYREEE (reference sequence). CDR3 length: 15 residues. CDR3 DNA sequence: TGTGCCAGCAGCTTGGAGTCGGGCAGGGCGGAGACCCAGTACTTC. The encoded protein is CASSLESGRAETQYF.

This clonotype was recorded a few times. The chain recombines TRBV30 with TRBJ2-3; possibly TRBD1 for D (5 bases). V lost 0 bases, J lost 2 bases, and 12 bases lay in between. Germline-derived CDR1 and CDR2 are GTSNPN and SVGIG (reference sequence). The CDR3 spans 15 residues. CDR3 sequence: CAWSVLLGLTDTQYF. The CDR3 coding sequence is TGTGCCTGGAGTGTACTGCTGGGGCTCACAGATACGCAGTATTTT.

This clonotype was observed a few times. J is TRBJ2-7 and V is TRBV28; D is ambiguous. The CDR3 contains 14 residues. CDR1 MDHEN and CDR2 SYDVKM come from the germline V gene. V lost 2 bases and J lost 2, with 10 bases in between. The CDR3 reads CASSLIGITYEQYF. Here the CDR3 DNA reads TGTGCCAGCAGTTTAATCGGAATCACCTACGAGCAGTACTTC.

CDR3 coding DNA: TGTGCCAGCAGCTTACGGGCGGGAGGGATGGCAGATACGCAGTATTTT. Its translation is CASSLRAGGMADTQYF. V and J are TRBV11-2 and TRBJ2-3, with 9 bases fitting TRBD2. Germline-derived CDR1 and CDR2 are SGHAT and FQNNGV. After removal of 2 bases from V and 4 bases from J, the junction contained 7 bases not matched to a gene. This CDR3 comprises 16 residues.

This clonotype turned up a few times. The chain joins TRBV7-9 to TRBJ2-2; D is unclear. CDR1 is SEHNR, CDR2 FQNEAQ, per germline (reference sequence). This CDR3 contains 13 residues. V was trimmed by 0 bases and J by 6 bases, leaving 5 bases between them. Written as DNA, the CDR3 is TGTGCCAGCAGCTTAGCAGGATCCGGGGAGCTGTTTTTT. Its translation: CASSLAGSGELFF.

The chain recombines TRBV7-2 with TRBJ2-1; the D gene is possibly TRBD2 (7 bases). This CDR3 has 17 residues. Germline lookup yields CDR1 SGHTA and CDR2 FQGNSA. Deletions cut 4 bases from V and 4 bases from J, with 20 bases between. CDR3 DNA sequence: TGTGCCAGCAGCTCCCCACGAGGGGGGGACCAATACAATGAGCAGTTCTTC. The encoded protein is CASSSPRGGDQYNEQFF.

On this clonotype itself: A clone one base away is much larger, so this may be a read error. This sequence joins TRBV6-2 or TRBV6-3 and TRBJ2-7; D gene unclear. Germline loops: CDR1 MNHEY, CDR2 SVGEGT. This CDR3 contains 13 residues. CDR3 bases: TGTGTCAGCTCCTCCTGGATGACGAGCGAGCAGTACTTC. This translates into CVSSSWMTSEQYF.

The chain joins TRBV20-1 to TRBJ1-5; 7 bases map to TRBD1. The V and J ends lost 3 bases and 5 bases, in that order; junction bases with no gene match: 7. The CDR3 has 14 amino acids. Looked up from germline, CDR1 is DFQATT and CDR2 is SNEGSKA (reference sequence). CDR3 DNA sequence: TGCAGTGCTAGGGAGCAGGGGGTTGATCAGCCCCAGCATTTT. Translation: CSAREQGVDQPQHF.

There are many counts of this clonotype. For the CDR3, the DNA is TGCGCCAGCAGCCAAGAGCTAGCGGGAAATGAGCAGTTCTTC. Its translation is CASSQELAGNEQFF. The chain has TRBV4-3 and TRBJ2-1; 9 bases line up with TRBD2. Germline CDR1 is LGHNA and CDR2 is YSLEER. The CDR3 contains 14 residues. The V and J ends lost 0 bases and 7 bases, in that order; junction bases with no gene match: 1.